The 32 T cell receptor beta chains in this list originate from one sample, sequenced in a study of T cell responses to AZD1222 COVID-19 vaccine. Measured with immunoSEQ multiplex PCR; TCRdb has only the in-frame clones, and not every one. The sample lists around 89,000 clones; around 89% were seen once. This material consisted of peripheral blood, taken 28 days after the second AZD1222 dose. These receptors came from an adult who received the AZD1222 COVID-19 vaccine.

In its sample, this clone was seen once. The chain has TRBV27 and TRBJ1-1, with 7 bases identical to TRBD1. Germline CDR1 is MNHEY and CDR2 is SMNVEV (reference sequence). V dropped 8 bases and J dropped 11; count of bases not matched to a gene: 11. The length of the CDR3 is 12 residues. The CDR3 nucleotides are TGTGCCAGCCGCACACAGGGGTCTGGGGCTTTCTTT. Residues: CASRTQGSGAFF.

The chain has TRBV6-6 and TRBJ1-3, with 8 bases identical to TRBD1. There are 18 residues in the CDR3. Per germline, CDR1 MNHNY and CDR2 SVGAGI (reference sequence). The V and J ends lost 5 bases and 0 bases, in that order; junction bases with no gene match: 12. CDR3 in amino acids: CASSPPQAGGSSGNTIYF. The DNA for the CDR3 is TGTGCCAGCAGTCCTCCTCAGGCAGGGGGCAGCTCTGGAAACACCATATATTTT.

This clone came up a few times. The CDR3 sequence is CSVVVREGTEAFF. The CDR3 DNA reads TGCAGCGTTGTAGTAAGGGAGGGCACTGAAGCTTTCTTT. The chain joins TRBV29-1 to TRBJ1-1; no clear D gene. The CDR3 sequence is 13 residues long. Germline CDR1 is SQVTM and CDR2 is ANQGSEA. V was pared by 4 bases and J by 4 bases, with 13 bases between.

V is TRBV4-2 and J is TRBJ2-7, with D possibly being TRBD1 or TRBD2 (5 bases each). Trimming left V 5 bases short and J 2 bases short, with 7 bases between. The CDR3 extends over 12 amino acids. Germline V lookup: CDR1 LGHNA, CDR2 YNFKEQ. The CDR3 DNA follows: TGTGCCAGCAGCGGGGGAGCCTACGAGCAGTACTTC. Translation gives CASSGGAYEQYF.

This clone was seen more than once but under ten times. V and J are TRBV18 and TRBJ2-7, with D possibly called TRBD1 or TRBD2 (5 bases each). The CDR3 loop spans 12 amino acids. The V gene's germline CDR1 is KGHSH and CDR2 LQKENI. V shed 3 bases and J shed 4 bases, with 7 bases lying between them. CDR3 in amino acids: CASSPGAYEQYF. The CDR3 DNA reads as TGTGCCAGCTCACCCGGGGCATACGAGCAGTACTTC.

The V and J genes are TRBV4-1 and TRBJ1-3; possibly TRBD1 for D (6 bases). The CDR3 is 16 residues long. The V gene's germline CDR1 is MGHRA and CDR2 YSYEKL. V was shortened by 8 bases and J by 6 bases, with 23 bases between the two germline ends. CDR3 nucleotide sequence: TGCGCCAGCTTAAGTAGTATAGGGGGGGCTGAAAACACCATATATTTT. Translated, it gives CASLSSIGGAENTIYF.

On this clone: One junction end does not reproduce the germline sequence, and a read error may be involved. The V and J genes are TRBV24-1 and TRBJ2-2; perhaps TRBD2 as D (5 bases). The CDR3 has 13 amino acids. The germline gives CDR1 KGHDR, CDR2 SFDVKD. CDR3 nucleotide sequence: TGTGCCACCAGTGATCTGGTCACCGGGAAGCTGTTTTTT. As protein: CATSDLVTGKLFF.

The genes are TRBV7-2 and TRBJ1-2; D might be TRBD1 (5 bases). The V gene's germline CDR1 is SGHTA and CDR2 FQGNSA. The CDR3 is 16 amino acids. V lost 2 bases to trimming and J lost 4 bases, with 17 bases between them. CDR3 in amino acids: CASSLFGAGSLYGYTF. The CDR3 DNA is TGTGCCAGCAGCTTATTTGGGGCAGGGAGCCTCTATGGCTACACCTTC.

The chain is built from TRBV6-2 or TRBV6-3 and TRBJ2-7; D possibly corresponds to TRBD2 (5 bases). Germline loops: CDR1 MNHEY, CDR2 SVGEGT. The CDR3 sequence is 12 residues long. Between the trimmed V and J ends, which lost 2 bases and 6 bases, there was a span of 8 bases. CDR3 sequence (DNA): TGTGCCAGCAGTTACGAGGGTAGCGAGCAGTACTTC. Translating gives CASSYEGSEQYF.

The CDR3 region has the DNA TGTGCCAGCAGCTTGGCAGGGGTTTACACTGAAGCTTTCTTT. It is translated as CASSLAGVYTEAFF. V usage is TRBV5-4 and J usage is TRBJ1-1, with D perhaps TRBD1 (6 bases). Trimming removed 0 bases at V and 3 bases at J, with 9 bases between. Germline lookup yields CDR1 SGHNT and CDR2 YYREEE (reference sequence). The CDR3 totals 14 residues.

The V gene is TRBV7-9, the J gene TRBJ2-2, with TRBD2 identical over 8 bases. The CDR3 sequence is 16 residues long. CDR1 and CDR2 from the germline V gene are SEHNR and FQNEAQ (reference sequence). Germline trimming cut 7 bases from V and 2 bases from J; bases unmatched to any gene: 9. CDR3 sequence (DNA): TGTGCCAGCAACGTGCCGGGGGGGACCAACACCGGGGAGCTGTTTTTT. Translation: CASNVPGGTNTGELFF.

V usage is TRBV3-1 (or the pseudogene TRBV3-2) and J usage is TRBJ2-1; D unresolved. The CDR3 is 12 amino acids. Germline values: CDR1 LGHDT, CDR2 YNNKEL (reference sequence). Trimming took off 3 bases at V and 5 bases at J, with 5 bases between the two ends. As DNA, the CDR3 is TGTGCCAGCAGCCAGGCGGACAATGAGCAGTTCTTC. This translates into CASSQADNEQFF.

The chain uses TRBV18 and TRBJ2-1; TRBD1 agrees at 9 bases. Trimming took 0 bases from V and 4 from J; bases not matched to a gene: 4. The germline gives CDR1 KGHSH, CDR2 LQKENI. This CDR3 region has 16 residues. CDR3 residues: CASSPPGTGNYNEQFF. The CDR3 DNA sequence: TGTGCCAGCTCACCACCCGGGACAGGGAATTACAATGAGCAGTTCTTC.

This chain uses TRBV9 with TRBJ1-2; TRBD1 matches 9 bases. CDR3 length: 15 residues. The germline CDR1 and CDR2 sequences are SGDLS and YYNGEE. Trimming took 6 bases from V and 4 from J; bases not matched to a gene: 10. This CDR3 is CASTYGTGPFYGYTF. In nucleotides, the CDR3 is TGTGCCAGCACCTATGGGACAGGGCCATTCTATGGCTACACCTTC. Full variable domain (rest looked up from reference TRBV9 and TRBJ1-2): DSGVTQTPKHLITATGQRVTLRCSPRSGDLSVYWYQQSLDQGLQFLIQYYNGEERAKGNILERFSAQQFPDLHSELNLSSLELGDSALYFCASTYGTGPFYGYTFGSGTRLTVV.

This chain links TRBV19 with TRBJ1-2; 9 bases line up with TRBD1. Looked up from germline, CDR1 is LNHDA and CDR2 is SQIVND (reference sequence). V lost 5 bases to trimming and J lost 8 bases; unmatched junction nucleotides: 12. CDR3 length equals 15 residues. The CDR3 region has the DNA TGTGCCAGTAGTGTCCTCCTACAGGGGGCAGAGGGCTACACCTTC. It specifies CASSVLLQGAEGYTF.

The V gene is TRBV24-1, the J gene TRBJ2-2, with a weak D call TRBD1 (6 bases). Germline CDR1 and CDR2: KGHDR and SFDVKD. Deletions cut 12 bases from V and 7 bases from J, with 20 bases between. CDR3 length equals 14 residues. CDR3 in amino acids: CASAPGTYLGELFF. Here the CDR3 DNA reads TGTGCCTCCGCCCCCGGGACATATCTCGGGGAGCTGTTTTTT.

The V gene is TRBV7-2, the J gene TRBJ2-7; the match to TRBD2 covers 7 bases. The CDR3 sequence is 15 residues long. J was trimmed by 0 bases and V by 2 bases; bases with no gene match: 4. The V gene's germline CDR1 is SGHTA and CDR2 FQGNSA. The CDR3 reads CASSLQGGISYEQYF. CDR3 bases: TGTGCCAGCAGCTTACAGGGAGGGATCTCCTACGAGCAGTACTTC.

This chain connects TRBV11-2 to TRBJ1-4; D uncertain. This CDR3 is 14 amino acids long. The V end was cut by 3 bases, the J end by 2 bases, with 7 bases between. Germline V lookup: CDR1 SGHAT, CDR2 FQNNGV. For the CDR3, the DNA is TGTGCCAGCAGCTTTATGGGGACTAATGAAAAACTGTTTTTT. Translation: CASSFMGTNEKLFF.

The rearrangement uses TRBV19 and TRBJ1-1; 7 bases align to TRBD1. Germline V gene sequence: CDR1 LNHDA, CDR2 SQIVND (reference sequence). The ends lost 6 bases at V and 6 bases at J; junction bases unmatched: 7. The CDR3 is 13 residues long. The CDR3 DNA reads TGTGCCAGTAGCCAGGGGGTACCCGCTGAAGCTTTCTTT. Protein product: CASSQGVPAEAFF.

In DNA, the CDR3 is TGCGCCAGCGGAGGGGGCCTTAATTCACCCCTCCACTTT. This codes for CASGGGLNSPLHF. This rearrangement joins TRBV10-1 to TRBJ1-6; TRBD1 matches at 7 bases. The CDR3 spans 13 residues. V was clipped by 8 bases and J by 6 bases; unmatched bases: 4. Germline V gene sequence: CDR1 WNHNN, CDR2 SYGVQD (reference sequence).

The chain combines TRBV28 with TRBJ1-2, with D perhaps TRBD1 (6 bases). Trimming left V 8 bases short and J 8 bases short, with 18 bases between. The CDR3 covers 13 residues. CDR1 and CDR2 (germline): MDHEN, SYDVKM. CDR3 DNA sequence: TGTGCCAGCCGAAAAGGGGGACCCGGCGGCTACACCTTC. It codes for CASRKGGPGGYTF.

This clone was seen only a few times. The chain combines TRBV14 with TRBJ1-3, with D unresolved. The CDR3 consists of 14 residues. V lost 1 base and J 4 bases, leaving 8 bases between the germline ends. The germline CDR1 and CDR2 sequences are SGHDN and FVKESK. CDR3 sequence (DNA): TGTGCCAGCAGCCAAGGCTTAACCGGAAACACCATATATTTT. Translated: CASSQGLTGNTIYF.

The chain is built from TRBV12-3 or TRBV12-4 and TRBJ2-5; D uncertain. The CDR3 is 12 amino acids. The ends were cut back, 0 bases at V and 5 bases at J, with 4 bases in the middle. The CDR3 region is CASSLARETQYF. CDR3 DNA: TGTGCCAGCAGTTTAGCGCGGGAGACCCAGTACTTC.

This clone was observed a single time. The rearrangement uses TRBV20-1 and TRBJ2-1; tentative D call: TRBD1 (6 bases). This CDR3 is 14 amino acids long. Trimming stripped 3 bases from V and 9 bases from J, with 18 bases between. Germline CDR1 DFQATT, CDR2 SNEGSKA (reference sequence). CDR3 nucleotides: TGCAGTGCTAGTGTCAGGGGACGCTCGGGTGAGCAGTTCTTC. Translated: CSASVRGRSGEQFF.

V is TRBV28 and J is TRBJ1-1; D not certain. The CDR3 loop spans 16 amino acids. Germline-derived CDR1 and CDR2 are MDHEN and SYDVKM. V lost 3 bases to trimming and J lost 1 base, with 15 bases between them. The CDR3 here is CASSFAPGIRNTEAFF. The CDR3 nucleotides are TGTGCCAGCAGTTTCGCCCCCGGGATTCGGAACACTGAAGCTTTCTTT. Drawing the rest from reference TRBV28 and TRBJ1-1, the complete variable domain is DVKVTQSSRYLVKRTGEKVFLECVQDMDHENMFWYRQDPGLGLRLIYFSYDVKMKEKGDIPEGYSVSREKKERFSLILESASTNQTSMYLCASSFAPGIRNTEAFFGQGTRLTVV.

The V gene is TRBV4-3, the J gene TRBJ1-1; tentative D call: TRBD1 (6 bases). Trimming removed 3 bases at V and 6 bases at J, with 14 bases between. Germline-derived CDR1 and CDR2 are LGHNA and YSLEER. The CDR3 loop spans 14 amino acids. This chain's CDR3 is CASSHPGVYAEAFF. CDR3 bases: TGCGCCAGCAGCCATCCAGGGGTTTACGCTGAAGCTTTCTTT.

The chain couples TRBV5-5 to TRBJ2-7; TRBD1 might be the D (5 bases). Trimming removed 0 bases at V and 3 bases at J, with 13 bases between. The CDR3 runs to 15 residues. Germline V gene data show CDR1 as SGHKS and CDR2 as YYEKEE (reference sequence). The CDR3 spells CASSLGPRAGYEQYF. CDR3 bases: TGTGCCAGCAGCTTGGGTCCCAGGGCTGGCTACGAGCAGTACTTC.

The chain carries TRBV28 and TRBJ2-7; a possible D gene is TRBD1 (6 bases). The CDR3 loop spans 15 amino acids. Germline V lookup: CDR1 MDHEN, CDR2 SYDVKM. Trimming left V 6 bases short and J 0 bases short, with 15 bases between. For the CDR3, the DNA is TGTGCCAGCAGCTTTGGGACAAGGAGCTCCTACGAGCAGTACTTC. It specifies CASSFGTRSSYEQYF. The full variable domain, its missing parts supplied by reference TRBV28 and TRBJ2-7, is DVKVTQSSRYLVKRTGEKVFLECVQDMDHENMFWYRQDPGLGLRLIYFSYDVKMKEKGDIPEGYSVSREKKERFSLILESASTNQTSMYLCASSFGTRSSYEQYFGPGTRLTVT.

This rearrangement joins TRBV5-1 to TRBJ1-1; TRBD1 matches at 7 bases. Germline V gene data show CDR1 as SGHRS and CDR2 as YFSETQ. After removal of 0 bases from V and 5 bases from J, the junction contained 10 bases not matched to a gene. The CDR3 extends over 16 amino acids. The CDR3, as DNA: TGCGCCAGCAGCTTGGTGGGGTCGGCAGGGGGTACTGAAGCTTTCTTT. Translating gives CASSLVGSAGGTEAFF. The full variable domain, with the rest looked up from reference TRBV5-1 and TRBJ1-1, is KAGVTQTPRYLIKTRGQQVTLSCSPISGHRSVSWYQQTPGQGLQFLFEYFSETQRNKGNFPGRFSGRQFSNSRSEMNVSTLELGDSALYLCASSLVGSAGGTEAFFGQGTRLTVV.

V usage is TRBV18 and J usage is TRBJ1-5; the match to TRBD1 covers 10 bases. Germline assignment: CDR1 KGHSH and CDR2 LQKENI. The junction had 4 bases not matched to a gene; V was cut back by 1 base and J by 1 base. This CDR3 spans 17 amino acids. The CDR3, as DNA: TGTGCCAGCTCACCACAGAGGGGACAGGGGAGCAATCAGCCCCAGCATTTT. Translation: CASSPQRGQGSNQPQHF.

The chain has TRBV28 and TRBJ1-2; maybe TRBD1 (6 bases). Germline lookup yields CDR1 MDHEN and CDR2 SYDVKM. The V and J ends lost 3 bases and 2 bases respectively, with 16 bases between them. The CDR3 spans 16 residues. The CDR3 DNA follows: TGTGCCAGCAGTTTGGGGGCAGCCTTTGGGAACTATGGCTACACCTTC. Protein product: CASSLGAAFGNYGYTF.

This sequence joins TRBV11-3 and TRBJ2-1; maybe TRBD2 (6 bases). CDR1 and CDR2 (germline): SGHNT, YENEEA. V lost 8 bases and J lost 1, with 18 bases in between. This CDR3 contains 16 residues. The CDR3, as DNA: TGTGCCAGCGCGAGGTATGAGGGAGGATCCTACAATGAGCAGTTCTTC. Translation: CASARYEGGSYNEQFF.